The present T cell receptor (beta chain) was sequenced within a study of blood T cells in healthy people across ages. Germline CDR1 SEHNR, CDR2 FQNEAQ (reference sequence). The CDR3 is 15 amino acids. V was clipped by 3 bases and J by 1 base; unmatched bases: 6. Findings and caveats of the study: It was not possible, with unsorted PBMCs, to conclusively compare naive and antigen-experienced cells. Donor CMV status was unknown, possibly confounding expanded clonotype changes.

Primers used in a second PCR of about 6 to 11 cycles were a sample-barcoded 5' primer and a J-beta primer mix. TCRdb independently ran MiXCR on the 5' RACE reads; one entry per CDR3 protein. The repertoire holds 650,000 to 950,000 distinct CDR3 sequences, with 44% as singletons. This clonotype has only a few counts. Its cognate antigen is unknown. Source material: blood. The chain carries TRBV7-9 and TRBJ2-7, with 7 positions matching TRBD1. The source of this sequence is a man aged 55 to 69 in good health. The CDR3 reads CASSFHRDRSYEQYF. The DNA for the CDR3 is TGTGCCAGCAGCTTTCACCGGGACAGATCCTACGAGCAGTACTTC.